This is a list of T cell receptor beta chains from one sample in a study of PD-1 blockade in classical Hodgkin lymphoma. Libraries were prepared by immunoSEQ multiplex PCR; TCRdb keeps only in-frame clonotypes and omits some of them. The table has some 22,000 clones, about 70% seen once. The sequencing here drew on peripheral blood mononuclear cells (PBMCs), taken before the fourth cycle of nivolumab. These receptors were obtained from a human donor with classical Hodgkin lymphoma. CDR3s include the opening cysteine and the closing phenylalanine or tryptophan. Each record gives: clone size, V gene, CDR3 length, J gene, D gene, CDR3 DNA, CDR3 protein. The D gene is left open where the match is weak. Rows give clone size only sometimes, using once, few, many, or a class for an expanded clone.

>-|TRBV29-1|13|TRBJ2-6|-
TGCAGCGCAAGACAGGCTGGGGCCAACGTCCTGACTTTC
CSARQAGANVLTF
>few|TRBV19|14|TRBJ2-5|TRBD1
TGTGCCAGTAGCCTACAGGGGCAGGGGGAGACCCAGTACTTC
CASSLQGQGETQYF
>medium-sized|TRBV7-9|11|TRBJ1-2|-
TGCTCTAGCAGACCAACTGGTGGCTACACCTTC
CSSRPTGGYTF
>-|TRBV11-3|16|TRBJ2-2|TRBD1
TGTGCCAGCAGCTTGGATTACAGGGGGGACACCGGGGAGCTGTTTTTT
CASSLDYRGDTGELFF
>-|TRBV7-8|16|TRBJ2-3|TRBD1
TGTGCCAGCAGCTTAGGGGGACAGGGGATCCGAGATACGCAGTATTTT
CASSLGGQGIRDTQYF
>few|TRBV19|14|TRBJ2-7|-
TGTGCCAGTAGCCCCGGGACGGTTCTTCACGAGCAGTACTTC
CASSPGTVLHEQYF
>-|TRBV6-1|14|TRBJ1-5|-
TGTGCCAGCAGTTTTGGGGGAAGCAATCAGCCCCAGCATTTT
CASSFGGSNQPQHF
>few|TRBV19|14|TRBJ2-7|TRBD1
TGTGCCAGTAGTAGAAGGACAGGGGGCTACGAGCAGTACTTC
CASSRRTGGYEQYF
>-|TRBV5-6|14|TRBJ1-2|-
TGTGCCAGCAGCTTGGGTGGTTCTAACTATGGCTACACCTTC
CASSLGGSNYGYTF
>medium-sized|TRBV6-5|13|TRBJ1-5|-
TGTGCCAGCAGAAGTGGGAGTTATCAGCCCCAGCATTTT
CASRSGSYQPQHF
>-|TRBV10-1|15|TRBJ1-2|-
TGCGCCAGCAGTAGGGTTACAAGATCGACCTATGGCTACACCTTC
CASSRVTRSTYGYTF
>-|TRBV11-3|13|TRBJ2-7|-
TGTGCCAGCAGCCCTGGACAGACCTACGAGCAGTACTTC
CASSPGQTYEQYF
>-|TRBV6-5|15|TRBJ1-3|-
TGTGCCAGCAGGCCGCCCCTGAGCTCTGGAAACACCATATATTTT
CASRPPLSSGNTIYF
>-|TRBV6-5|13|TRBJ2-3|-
TGTGCCAGCAGTTACGACCTAGCCGGAACGCAGTATTTT
CASSYDLAGTQYF
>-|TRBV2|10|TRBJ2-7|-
TGTGCCAGCAAGGGAGGAGAGCAGTACTTC
CASKGGEQYF
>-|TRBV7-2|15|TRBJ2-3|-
TGTGCCAGCACCCGAGGGGTTCACCGCACAGATACGCAGTATTTT
CASTRGVHRTDTQYF
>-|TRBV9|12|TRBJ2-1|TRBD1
TGTGCCAGCAGCGGACAGGGCCATGAGCAGTTCTTC
CASSGQGHEQFF
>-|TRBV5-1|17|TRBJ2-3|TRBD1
TGCGCCAGCAGGGATGGGACAGGGGAAGGGATGACAGATACGCAGTATTTT
CASRDGTGEGMTDTQYF
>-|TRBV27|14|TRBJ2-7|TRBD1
TGTGCCAGCAGTTTAAGGGACAGGGGCTACGAGCAGTACTTC
CASSLRDRGYEQYF
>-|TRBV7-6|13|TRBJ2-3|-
TGTGCCAGCAAACTTCGGCTGACAGATACGCAGTATTTT
CASKLRLTDTQYF
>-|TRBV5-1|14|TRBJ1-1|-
TGCGCCAGCAGCTTGGCGCAGGGGAACACTGAAGCTTTCTTT
CASSLAQGNTEAFF
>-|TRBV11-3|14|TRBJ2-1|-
TGTGCCAGCAGCTTAGATCCCACCAGCAATGAGCAGTTCTTC
CASSLDPTSNEQFF
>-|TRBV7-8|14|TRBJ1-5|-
TGTGCCAGCAGCAAGCAGGCAAGCAATCAGCCCCAGCATTTT
CASSKQASNQPQHF
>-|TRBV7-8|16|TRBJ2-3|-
TGTGCCAGCAGCTCGACAAGCGGACGCGCGCCAGATACGCAGTATTTT
CASSSTSGRAPDTQYF
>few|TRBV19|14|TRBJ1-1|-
TGTGCCAGTAGCCCCGTGGGGGCGAACACTGAAGCTTTCTTT
CASSPVGANTEAFF
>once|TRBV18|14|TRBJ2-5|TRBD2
TGTGCCAGCTCACCCGGGGGGTATCAGGAGACCCAGTACTTC
CASSPGGYQETQYF